The next 27 T cell receptor beta chains were all read from a single sample in a study of OX40 agonist ivuxolimab in advanced cancers. The data were produced by immunoSEQ multiplex PCR, yet TCRdb's version contains in-frame clones alone and is incomplete. The repertoire holds roughly 53,000 clones, with around 84% as singletons. This material consisted of CD4+ or CD8+ T cells sorted from blood, taken in a trial of the OX40 agonist ivuxolimab. These receptor sequences come from an adult with an advanced solid tumor such as melanoma, head and neck, liver or kidney cancer.

The chain couples TRBV27 to TRBJ2-6; no clear D. The V end was cut by 2 bases, the J end by 0 bases, with 2 bases between. Germline V CDR1 and CDR2: MNHEY, SMNVEV (reference sequence). The CDR3 covers 14 residues. CDR3 DNA sequence: TGTGCCAGCAGTTTACTCTCTGGGGCCAACGTCCTGACTTTC. Translated, it gives CASSLLSGANVLTF.

The chain uses TRBV7-2 and TRBJ2-7; D not certain. This CDR3 spans 13 amino acids. Germline V gene lookup returns CDR1 SGHTA and CDR2 FQGNSA. Trimming shortened V by 2 bases and J by 2 bases, and 7 bases separated the two germline ends. CDR3 sequence reads: CASSLSITYEQYF. CDR3 DNA: TGTGCCAGCAGCTTATCTATCACCTACGAGCAGTACTTC.

The rearrangement links TRBV7-9 to TRBJ1-1; weak D call: TRBD1 (5 bases). V was trimmed by 3 bases and J by 6 bases, leaving 14 bases between them. This CDR3 is 14 amino acids long. Looked up from germline, CDR1 is SEHNR and CDR2 is FQNEAQ (reference sequence). In DNA form, the CDR3 reads TGTGCCAGCAGCTTTACTTCAGGGAGCCCTGAAGCTTTCTTT. This codes for CASSFTSGSPEAFF.

The chain is built from TRBV2 and TRBJ2-1; possibly TRBD2 for D (6 bases). The CDR3 has 13 amino acids. Germline V gene lookup returns CDR1 SNHLY and CDR2 FYNNEI. The V end lost 7 bases, the J end lost 8 bases, and 15 bases lay between the germline ends. CDR3 bases: TGTGCCAGCAATTGGGGGGACGGGTATGAGCAGTTCTTC. Amino acid sequence: CASNWGDGYEQFF.

In nucleotides, the CDR3 is TGTGCCAGCAGCCCCGGGACAGGCCTAAGGTACTTC. Residues: CASSPGTGLRYF. The chain has TRBV7-2 and TRBJ2-5; 8 bases fit TRBD1. This CDR3 spans 12 amino acids. Trimming at V came to 5 bases and at J to 13 bases, leaving 9 bases not matched to a gene. Germline V lookup: CDR1 SGHTA, CDR2 FQGNSA.

The chain has TRBV2 and TRBJ2-3; perhaps TRBD2 as D (5 bases). Germline V gives CDR1 SNHLY, CDR2 FYNNEI. V lost 7 bases to trimming and J lost 2 bases, with 19 bases between them. This CDR3 comprises 16 residues. CDR3 region: CASKFTAGVSTDTQYF. Here the CDR3 DNA reads TGTGCCAGCAAGTTTACGGCGGGCGTATCCACAGATACGCAGTATTTT.

The chain employs TRBV9 and TRBJ1-5, with no clear D. The CDR3 is 16 residues long. V was trimmed by 0 bases and J by 5 bases, leaving 15 bases between them. Germline V CDR1 and CDR2: SGDLS, YYNGEE. The CDR3 DNA reads as TGTGCCAGCAGCGTAGGGGCTGGAGGACCACATCAGCCCCAGCATTTT. It translates to CASSVGAGGPHQPQHF. Full variable domain (rest looked up from reference TRBV9 and TRBJ1-5): DSGVTQTPKHLITATGQRVTLRCSPRSGDLSVYWYQQSLDQGLQFLIQYYNGEERAKGNILERFSAQQFPDLHSELNLSSLELGDSALYFCASSVGAGGPHQPQHFGDGTRLSIL.

The chain employs TRBV4-2 and TRBJ2-5, with a possible D match to TRBD2 (5 bases). The V end was cut by 1 base, the J end by 5 bases, with 20 bases between. The CDR3 is made up of 17 amino acids. CDR1 and CDR2 (germline): LGHNA, YNFKEQ. The CDR3: CASSQVSTAAPGETQYF. The CDR3 nucleotides are TGTGCCAGCAGCCAAGTCTCTACAGCGGCCCCTGGGGAGACCCAGTACTTC.

This chain uses TRBV6-1 with TRBJ2-7, with D perhaps matching TRBD2 (6 bases). CDR3 size: 14 residues. The germline V gene encodes CDR1 MNHNS and CDR2 SASEGT. Trimming left V 9 bases short and J 2 bases short, with 17 bases between. Here the CDR3 DNA reads TGTGCCAGTAATTGGAGTAGCGGAACCTACGAGCAGTACTTC. Its protein product is CASNWSSGTYEQYF.

This chain links TRBV7-9 with TRBJ1-2; D call uncertain. CDR1 and CDR2 from the germline V gene are SEHNR and FQNEAQ (reference sequence). Between the trimmed V and J ends, which lost 5 bases and 0 bases, there was a span of 13 bases. The CDR3 consists of 15 residues. The CDR3 loop is CASSLLLGANYGYTF. CDR3 nucleotides: TGTGCCAGCAGCCTTCTACTTGGAGCTAACTATGGCTACACCTTC.

This clone was seen more than once but under ten times. The genes are TRBV6-5 and TRBJ2-7; D is unresolved. Germline V gene lookup returns CDR1 MNHEY and CDR2 SVGAGI. This CDR3 spans 11 amino acids. Trimming removed 6 bases from V and 3 bases from J, with 6 bases in between. CDR3 DNA: TGTGCCAGCAGGACCAACTACGAGCAGTACTTC. Translating gives CASRTNYEQYF.

V usage is TRBV5-6 and J usage is TRBJ2-7, with 8 bases fitting TRBD2. The CDR3 has 16 amino acids. The germline V gene encodes CDR1 SGHDT and CDR2 YYEEEE. V was clipped by 2 bases and J by 5 bases; unmatched bases: 12. The CDR3 here is CASSFSPGGEKHEQYF. DNA for the CDR3: TGTGCCAGCAGCTTCTCACCCGGGGGGGAGAAGCACGAGCAGTACTTC.

The gene calls are TRBV11-2 and TRBJ1-6; D may be TRBD1 (6 bases). V lost 6 bases to trimming and J lost 1 base, with 16 bases between them. Germline CDR1 is SGHAT and CDR2 is FQNNGV. The CDR3 runs to 17 residues. CDR3: CASRQGGGRSYNSPLHF. CDR3 coding DNA: TGTGCCAGCAGACAAGGCGGGGGGCGATCCTATAATTCACCCCTCCACTTT.

This chain uses TRBV7-8 with TRBJ2-7; 10 nucleotides match TRBD1. Unmatched junction bases numbered 4, after V lost 3 bases and J lost 2 bases. The CDR3 extends over 15 amino acids. Per the germline V gene, CDR1 is SGHVS and CDR2 is FQNEAQ. Here the CDR3 reads CASSLGTGEAYEQYF. In nucleotides, the CDR3 is TGTGCCAGCAGCTTGGGGACAGGGGAGGCCTACGAGCAGTACTTC.

The gene calls are TRBV6-5 and TRBJ2-7, with D hard to call. The CDR3 runs to 14 residues. Germline CDR1 reads MNHEY; CDR2 reads SVGAGI. The ends were cut back, 5 bases at V and 9 bases at J, with 20 bases in the middle. CDR3 DNA sequence: TGTGCCAGCAGTGATGTGGGTCTCCCGGTGGGGCAGTACTTC. It specifies CASSDVGLPVGQYF.

The chain combines TRBV5-6 with TRBJ1-1; weak D call: TRBD1 (5 bases). The CDR3 is 15 amino acids. Trimming left V 1 base short and J 1 base short, with 11 bases between. Germline CDR1 reads SGHDT; CDR2 reads YYEEEE. For the CDR3, the DNA is TGTGCCAGCAGCTTGTGGGGGTTAGAGAACACTGAAGCTTTCTTT. It is translated as CASSLWGLENTEAFF.

In this sample, this clone turned up once. J is TRBJ2-2 and V is TRBV27; 15 bases are shared with TRBD2. This CDR3 has 17 residues. The J segment lost 8 bases and the V segment lost 5 bases, leaving 9 bases of the junction unmatched. In germline, CDR1 is MNHEY, CDR2 SMNVEV (reference sequence). CDR3 DNA sequence: TGTGCCAGCAGTCTCCAGGGACTAGCGGGAGGTGCTGGGGAGCTGTTTTTT. Protein product: CASSLQGLAGGAGELFF.

V gene TRBV6-9 combines with J gene TRBJ1-5; tentatively, D is TRBD1 (5 bases). CDR3 length: 14 residues. With 6 bases removed from V and 8 bases from J, the gap between germline ends came to 17 bases. Germline loops: CDR1 MNHGY, CDR2 SVAAGI. The CDR3 region has the DNA TGTGCCAGCAGGGACGGAAGGTTGGGGGAGCCCCAGCATTTT. Translating it yields CASRDGRLGEPQHF.

V is TRBV19 and J is TRBJ1-3; possibly TRBD1 for D (5 bases). The V gene's germline CDR1 is LNHDA and CDR2 SQIVND (reference sequence). The CDR3 runs 14 residues. Trimming stripped 8 bases from V and 0 bases from J, with 11 bases between. In nucleotides, the CDR3 is TGTGCCAGTCAGGGAAGCCTCTCTGGAAACACCATATATTTT. Translated, it gives CASQGSLSGNTIYF.

CDR3 protein: CASSRMDRANTEAFF. CDR3 bases: TGTGCCAGCAGCAGAATGGACAGGGCGAACACTGAAGCTTTCTTT. The V and J genes are TRBV5-5 and TRBJ1-1; 8 bases align to TRBD1. This CDR3 has 15 residues. In germline, CDR1 is SGHKS, CDR2 YYEKEE (reference sequence). J gave up 1 base and V 4 bases, and 6 bases lay outside the gene matches.

The chain is built from TRBV7-9 and TRBJ1-1; D not resolved. This CDR3 comprises 13 residues. V was cut by 2 bases and J by 7 bases, with 11 bases left in between. CDR1 and CDR2 from the germline V gene are SEHNR and FQNEAQ (reference sequence). CDR3 DNA: TGTGCCAGCAGCTTATCCAGCACCTTTGAAGCTTTCTTT. Translating gives CASSLSSTFEAFF. The full variable domain, completed using reference TRBV7-9 and TRBJ1-1, is DTGVSQNPRHKITKRGQNVTFRCDPISEHNRLYWYRQTLGQGPEFLTYFQNEAQLEKSRLLSDRFSAERPKGSFSTLEIQRTEQGDSAMYLCASSLSSTFEAFFGQGTRLTVV.

V is TRBV7-2 and J is TRBJ2-7, with D unclear. The CDR3 is 12 residues long. Germline V gene sequence: CDR1 SGHTA, CDR2 FQGNSA. The V gene lost 5 bases and the J gene lost 4 bases, with 9 bases spanning the gap. DNA for the CDR3: TGTGCCAGCAGCCCAAGATGGTACGAGCAGTACTTC. Its translation: CASSPRWYEQYF. The whole variable domain, remainder taken from reference TRBV7-2 and TRBJ2-7, is GAGVSQSPSNKVTEKGKDVELRCDPISGHTALYWYRQSLGQGLEFLIYFQGNSAPDKSGLPSDRFSAERTGGSVSTLTIQRTQQEDSAVYLCASSPRWYEQYFGPGTRLTVT.

The rearrangement joins TRBV28 to TRBJ1-1; D remains unclear. V dropped 2 bases and J dropped 4 bases, with 14 bases sitting between them. The CDR3 extends over 15 amino acids. Germline values: CDR1 MDHEN, CDR2 SYDVKM. The CDR3 protein is CASSLRGSSGTEAFF. The CDR3 region has the DNA TGTGCCAGCAGTTTACGGGGTTCCTCAGGCACTGAAGCTTTCTTT.

The CDR3 region has the DNA TGCGCCAGCAGCTCCGCCGGCGGGAGGGCCTACGAGCAGTACTTC. Translating it yields CASSSAGGRAYEQYF. The chain recombines TRBV5-1 with TRBJ2-7; 9 bases align to TRBD2. Germline trimming cut 3 bases from V and 2 bases from J; bases unmatched to any gene: 6. The CDR3 is made up of 15 amino acids. The germline V gene has CDR1 SGHRS and CDR2 YFSETQ.

The chain has TRBV30 and TRBJ2-7, with 7 bases fitting TRBD2. V was clipped by 2 bases and J by 2 bases; unmatched bases: 9. This CDR3 region has 15 residues. CDR1 GTSNPN and CDR2 SVGIG come from the germline V gene (reference sequence). CDR3 in amino acids: CAWSSGVAGPYEQYF. The CDR3 nucleotides are TGTGCCTGGAGTTCCGGGGTAGCGGGTCCCTACGAGCAGTACTTC.

The rearrangement joins TRBV7-8 to TRBJ2-1; TRBD2 aligns across 8 bases. The CDR3 totals 16 residues. Trimming at V came to 4 bases and at J to 3 bases, leaving 8 bases not matched to a gene. Per the germline V gene, CDR1 is SGHVS and CDR2 is FQNEAQ. The CDR3 coding sequence is TGTGCCAGCAGCTACACTAGCGGAGGAGTCTACAATGAGCAGTTCTTC. Translation: CASSYTSGGVYNEQFF.

V usage is TRBV5-1 and J usage is TRBJ2-5; 8 bases are shared with TRBD1. Germline CDR1 is SGHRS and CDR2 is YFSETQ. This CDR3 spans 16 amino acids. With 2 bases clipped from V and 5 bases from J, the junction kept 11 bases outside the gene matches. The CDR3 here is CASSFQPSRTGETQYF. CDR3 nucleotide sequence: TGCGCCAGCAGCTTCCAACCATCCCGGACAGGGGAGACCCAGTACTTC.